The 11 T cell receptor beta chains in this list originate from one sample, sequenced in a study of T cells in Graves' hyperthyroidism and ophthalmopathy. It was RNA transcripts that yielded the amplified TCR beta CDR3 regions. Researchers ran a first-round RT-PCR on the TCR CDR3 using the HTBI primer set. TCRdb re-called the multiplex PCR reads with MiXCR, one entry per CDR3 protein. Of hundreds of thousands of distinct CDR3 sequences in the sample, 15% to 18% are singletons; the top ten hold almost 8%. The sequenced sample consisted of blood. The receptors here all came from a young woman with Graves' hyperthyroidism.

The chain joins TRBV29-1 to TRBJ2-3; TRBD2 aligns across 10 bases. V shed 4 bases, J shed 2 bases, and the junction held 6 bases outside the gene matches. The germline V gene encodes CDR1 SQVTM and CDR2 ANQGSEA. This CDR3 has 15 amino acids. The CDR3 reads CSVAGTSVPTDTQYF. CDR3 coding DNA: TGCAGCGTTGCCGGGACTAGCGTACCCACAGATACGCAGTATTTT.

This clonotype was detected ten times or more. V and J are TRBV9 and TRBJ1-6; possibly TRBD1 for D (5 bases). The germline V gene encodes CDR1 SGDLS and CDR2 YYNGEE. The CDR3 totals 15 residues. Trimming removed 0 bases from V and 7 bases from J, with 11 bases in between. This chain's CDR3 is CASSVGQGGNSPLHF. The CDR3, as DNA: TGTGCCAGCAGCGTAGGCCAGGGAGGGAATTCACCCCTCCACTTT. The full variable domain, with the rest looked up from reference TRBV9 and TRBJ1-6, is DSGVTQTPKHLITATGQRVTLRCSPRSGDLSVYWYQQSLDQGLQFLIQYYNGEERAKGNILERFSAQQFPDLHSELNLSSLELGDSALYFCASSVGQGGNSPLHFGNGTRLTVT.

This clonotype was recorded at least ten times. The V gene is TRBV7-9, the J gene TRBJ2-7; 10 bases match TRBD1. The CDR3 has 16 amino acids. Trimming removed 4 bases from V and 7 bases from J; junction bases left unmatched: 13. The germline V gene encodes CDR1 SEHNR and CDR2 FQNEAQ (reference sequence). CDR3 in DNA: TGTGCCAGCAGCTCCCGACAGGGGGCCCTTAGTCGGGAGCAGTACTTC. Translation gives CASSSRQGALSREQYF. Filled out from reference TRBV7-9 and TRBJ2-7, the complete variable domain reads DTGVSQNPRHKITKRGQNVTFRCDPISEHNRLYWYRQTLGQGPEFLTYFQNEAQLEKSRLLSDRFSAERPKGSFSTLEIQRTEQGDSAMYLCASSSRQGALSREQYFGPGTRLTVT.

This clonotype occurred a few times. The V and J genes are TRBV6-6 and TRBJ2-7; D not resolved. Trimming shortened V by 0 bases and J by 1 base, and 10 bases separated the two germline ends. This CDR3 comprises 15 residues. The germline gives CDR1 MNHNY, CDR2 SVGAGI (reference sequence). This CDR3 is CASSYSLGNSYEQYF. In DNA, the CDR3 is TGTGCCAGCAGTTACTCGTTGGGCAATTCCTACGAGCAGTACTTC.

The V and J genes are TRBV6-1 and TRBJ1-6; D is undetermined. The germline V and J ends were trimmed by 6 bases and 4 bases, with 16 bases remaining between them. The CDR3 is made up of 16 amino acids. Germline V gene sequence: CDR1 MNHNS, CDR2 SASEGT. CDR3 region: CASSQGGSRYNSPLHF. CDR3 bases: TGTGCCAGCAGCCAAGGCGGCAGTAGGTATAATTCACCCCTCCACTTT.

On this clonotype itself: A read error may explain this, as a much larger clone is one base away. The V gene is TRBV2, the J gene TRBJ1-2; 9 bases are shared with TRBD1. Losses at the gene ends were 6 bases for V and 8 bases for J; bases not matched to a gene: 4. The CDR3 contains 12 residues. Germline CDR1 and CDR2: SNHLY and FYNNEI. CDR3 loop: CASSGDRDGYTF. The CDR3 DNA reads TGTGCCAGCAGCGGGGACAGGGACGGCTACACCTTC.

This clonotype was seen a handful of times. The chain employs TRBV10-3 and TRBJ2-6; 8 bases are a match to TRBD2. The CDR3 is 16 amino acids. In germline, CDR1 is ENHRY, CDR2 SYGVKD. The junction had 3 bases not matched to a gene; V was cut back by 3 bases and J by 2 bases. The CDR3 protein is CAISDGRAPGANVLTF. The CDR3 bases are TGTGCCATCAGTGACGGGAGGGCGCCTGGGGCCAACGTCCTGACTTTC.

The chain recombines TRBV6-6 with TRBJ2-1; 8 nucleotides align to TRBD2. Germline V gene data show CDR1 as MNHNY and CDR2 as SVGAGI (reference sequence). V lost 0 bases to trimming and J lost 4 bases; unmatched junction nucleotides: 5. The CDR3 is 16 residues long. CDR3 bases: TGTGCCAGCAGTTACTCGTTCGGGGGGGATTACAATGAGCAGTTCTTC. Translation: CASSYSFGGDYNEQFF.

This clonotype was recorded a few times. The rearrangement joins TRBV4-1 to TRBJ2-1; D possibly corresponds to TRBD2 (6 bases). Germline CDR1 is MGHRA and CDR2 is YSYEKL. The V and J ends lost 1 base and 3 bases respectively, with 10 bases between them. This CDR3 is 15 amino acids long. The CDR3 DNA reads TGCGCCAGCAGCCAAGGGGGCGGGGTCTACAATGAGCAGTTCTTC. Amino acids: CASSQGGGVYNEQFF.

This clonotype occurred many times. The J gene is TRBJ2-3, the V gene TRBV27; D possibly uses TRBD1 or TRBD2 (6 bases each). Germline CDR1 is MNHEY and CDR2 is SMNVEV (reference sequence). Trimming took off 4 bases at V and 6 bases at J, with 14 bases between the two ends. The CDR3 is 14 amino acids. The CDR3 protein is CASSWGAGSDTQYF. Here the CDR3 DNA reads TGTGCCAGCAGTTGGGGGGCGGGTTCGGATACGCAGTATTTT.

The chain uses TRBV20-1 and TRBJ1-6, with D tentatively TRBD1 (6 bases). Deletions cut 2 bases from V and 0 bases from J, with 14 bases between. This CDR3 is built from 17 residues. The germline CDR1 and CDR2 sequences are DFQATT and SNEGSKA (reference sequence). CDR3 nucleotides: TGCAGTGCTAGAACGCGGACAGATAGCTCCTATAATTCACCCCTCCACTTT. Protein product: CSARTRTDSSYNSPLHF.